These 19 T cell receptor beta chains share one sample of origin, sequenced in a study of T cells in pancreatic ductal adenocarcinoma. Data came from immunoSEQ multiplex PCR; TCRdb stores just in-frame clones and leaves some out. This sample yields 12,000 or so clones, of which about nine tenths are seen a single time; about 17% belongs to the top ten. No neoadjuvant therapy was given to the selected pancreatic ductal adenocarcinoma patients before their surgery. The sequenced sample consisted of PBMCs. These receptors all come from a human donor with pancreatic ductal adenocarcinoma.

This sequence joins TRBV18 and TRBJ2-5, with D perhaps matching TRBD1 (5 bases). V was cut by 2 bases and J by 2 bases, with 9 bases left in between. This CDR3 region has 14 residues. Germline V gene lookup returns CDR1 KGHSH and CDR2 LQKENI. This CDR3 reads CASSPGRQQETQYF. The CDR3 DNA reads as TGTGCCAGCTCACCAGGCCGACAGCAAGAGACCCAGTACTTC.

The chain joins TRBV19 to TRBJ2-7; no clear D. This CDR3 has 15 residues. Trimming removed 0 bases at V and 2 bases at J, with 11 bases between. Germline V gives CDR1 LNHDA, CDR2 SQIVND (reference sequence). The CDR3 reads CASSIEAWATYEQYF. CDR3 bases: TGTGCCAGTAGTATAGAGGCTTGGGCTACCTACGAGCAGTACTTC.

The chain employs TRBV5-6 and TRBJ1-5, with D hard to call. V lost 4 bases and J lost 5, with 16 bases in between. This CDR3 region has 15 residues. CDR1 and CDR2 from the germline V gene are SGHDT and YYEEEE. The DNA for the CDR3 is TGTGCCAGCAGCCTGGGCCCTCCCCTGGATCAGCCCCAGCATTTT. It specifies CASSLGPPLDQPQHF.

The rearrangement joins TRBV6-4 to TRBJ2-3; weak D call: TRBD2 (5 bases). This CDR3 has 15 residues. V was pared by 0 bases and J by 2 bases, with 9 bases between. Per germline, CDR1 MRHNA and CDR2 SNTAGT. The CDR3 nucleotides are TGTGCCAGCAGTGACTCCCTGGGAGCCACAGATACGCAGTATTTT. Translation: CASSDSLGATDTQYF.

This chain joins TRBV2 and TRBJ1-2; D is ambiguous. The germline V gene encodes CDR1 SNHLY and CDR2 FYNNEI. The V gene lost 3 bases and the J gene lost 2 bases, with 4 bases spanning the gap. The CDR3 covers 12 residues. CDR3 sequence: CASSDWNYGYTF. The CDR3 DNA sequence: TGTGCCAGCAGTGATTGGAACTATGGCTACACCTTC.

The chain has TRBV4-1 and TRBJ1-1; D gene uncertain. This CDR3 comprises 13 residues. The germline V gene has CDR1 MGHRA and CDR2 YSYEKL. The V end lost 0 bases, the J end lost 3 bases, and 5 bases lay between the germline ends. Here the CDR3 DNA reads TGCGCCAGCAGCCAAGAAGAGGACACTGAAGCTTTCTTT. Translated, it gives CASSQEEDTEAFF.

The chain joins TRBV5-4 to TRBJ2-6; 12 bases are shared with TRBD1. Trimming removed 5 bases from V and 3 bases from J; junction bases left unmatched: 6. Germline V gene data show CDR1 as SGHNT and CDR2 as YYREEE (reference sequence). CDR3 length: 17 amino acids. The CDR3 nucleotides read TGTGCCAGCAGACCGGGACAGGGGGCGCGTGGGGCCAACGTCCTGACTTTC. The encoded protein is CASRPGQGARGANVLTF. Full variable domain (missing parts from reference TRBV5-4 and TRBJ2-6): ETGVTQSPTHLIKTRGQQVTLRCSSQSGHNTVSWYQQALGQGPQFIFQYYREEENGRGNFPPRFSGLQFPNYSSELNVNALELDDSALYLCASRPGQGARGANVLTFGAGSRLTVL.

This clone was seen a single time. The CDR3 region is CASSAGQGFQSLHF. The CDR3 DNA follows: TGTGCCAGCAGCGCGGGACAGGGATTTCAGTCCCTCCACTTT. The genes are TRBV5-8 and TRBJ1-6; TRBD1 agrees at 9 bases. The germline CDR1 and CDR2 sequences are SGHTS and YDEGEE. The CDR3 is 14 amino acids. The V segment lost 4 bases and the J segment 14 bases; nucleotides outside the gene matches: 10.

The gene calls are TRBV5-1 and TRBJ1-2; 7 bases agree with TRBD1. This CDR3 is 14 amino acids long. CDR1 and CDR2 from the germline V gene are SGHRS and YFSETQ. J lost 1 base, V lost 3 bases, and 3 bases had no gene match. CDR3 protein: CASSWDRINYGYTF. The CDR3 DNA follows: TGCGCCAGCAGCTGGGACAGAATTAACTATGGCTACACCTTC.

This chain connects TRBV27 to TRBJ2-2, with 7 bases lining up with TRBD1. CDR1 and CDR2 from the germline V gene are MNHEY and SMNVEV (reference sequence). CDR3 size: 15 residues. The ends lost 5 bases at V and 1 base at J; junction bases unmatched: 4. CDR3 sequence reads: CASSPTGVNTGELFF. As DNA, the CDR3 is TGTGCCAGCAGTCCCACAGGGGTGAACACCGGGGAGCTGTTTTTT.

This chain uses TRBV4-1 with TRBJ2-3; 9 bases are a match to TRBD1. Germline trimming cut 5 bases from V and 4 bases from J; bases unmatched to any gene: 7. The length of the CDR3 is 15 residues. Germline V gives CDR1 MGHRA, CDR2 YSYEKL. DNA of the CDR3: TGCGCCAGCAGCGACCGGGACAGGGTTGCAGATACGCAGTATTTT. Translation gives CASSDRDRVADTQYF.

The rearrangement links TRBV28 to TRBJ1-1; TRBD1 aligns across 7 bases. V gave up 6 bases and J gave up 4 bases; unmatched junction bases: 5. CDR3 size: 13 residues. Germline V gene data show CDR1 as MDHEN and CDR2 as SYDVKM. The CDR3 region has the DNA TGTGCCAGCAGCCCCAACAGGGGCACTGAAGCTTTCTTT. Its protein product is CASSPNRGTEAFF.

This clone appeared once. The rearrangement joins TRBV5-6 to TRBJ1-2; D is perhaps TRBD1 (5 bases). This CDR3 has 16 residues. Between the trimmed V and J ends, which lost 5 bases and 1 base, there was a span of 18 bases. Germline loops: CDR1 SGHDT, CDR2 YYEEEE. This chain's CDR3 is CASRPPTAWGNYGYTF. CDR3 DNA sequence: TGTGCCAGCAGACCCCCGACAGCCTGGGGTAACTATGGCTACACCTTC.

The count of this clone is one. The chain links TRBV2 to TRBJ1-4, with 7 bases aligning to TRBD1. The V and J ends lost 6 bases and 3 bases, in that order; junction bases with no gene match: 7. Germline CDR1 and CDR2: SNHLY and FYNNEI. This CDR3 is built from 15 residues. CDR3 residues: CASSPGQASNEKLFF. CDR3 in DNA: TGTGCCAGCAGCCCCGGACAGGCCTCTAATGAAAAACTGTTTTTT. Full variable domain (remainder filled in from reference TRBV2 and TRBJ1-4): EPEVTQTPSHQVTQMGQEVILRCVPISNHLYFYWYRQILGQKVEFLVSFYNNEISEKSEIFDDQFSVERPDGSNFTLKIRSTKLEDSAMYFCASSPGQASNEKLFFGSGTQLSVL.

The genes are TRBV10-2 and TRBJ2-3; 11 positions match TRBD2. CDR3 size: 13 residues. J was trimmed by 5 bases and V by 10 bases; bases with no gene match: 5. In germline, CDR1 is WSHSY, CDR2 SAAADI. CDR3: CATTSGGLDTQYF. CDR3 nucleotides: TGCGCCACCACTAGCGGGGGTTTAGATACGCAGTATTTT.

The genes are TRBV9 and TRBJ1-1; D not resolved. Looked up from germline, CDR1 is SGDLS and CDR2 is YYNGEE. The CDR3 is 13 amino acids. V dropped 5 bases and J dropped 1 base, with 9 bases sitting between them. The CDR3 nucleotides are TGTGCCAGCAGTATGGTAGGGAACACTGAAGCTTTCTTT. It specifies CASSMVGNTEAFF. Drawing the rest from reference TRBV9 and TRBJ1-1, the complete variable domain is DSGVTQTPKHLITATGQRVTLRCSPRSGDLSVYWYQQSLDQGLQFLIQYYNGEERAKGNILERFSAQQFPDLHSELNLSSLELGDSALYFCASSMVGNTEAFFGQGTRLTVV.

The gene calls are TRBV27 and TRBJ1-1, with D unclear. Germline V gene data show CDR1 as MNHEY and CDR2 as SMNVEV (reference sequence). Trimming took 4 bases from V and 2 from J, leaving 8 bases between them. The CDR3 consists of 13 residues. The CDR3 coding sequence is TGTGCCAGCAGTTGGAAGGTAAACACTGAAGCTTTCTTT. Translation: CASSWKVNTEAFF.

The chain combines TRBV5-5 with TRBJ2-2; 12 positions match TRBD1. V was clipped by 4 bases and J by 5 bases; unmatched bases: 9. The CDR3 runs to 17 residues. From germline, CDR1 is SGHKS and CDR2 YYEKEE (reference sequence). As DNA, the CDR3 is TGTGCCAGCAGCCCCGGGACAGGGGGCTGGGGTACCGGGGAGCTGTTTTTT. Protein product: CASSPGTGGWGTGELFF.

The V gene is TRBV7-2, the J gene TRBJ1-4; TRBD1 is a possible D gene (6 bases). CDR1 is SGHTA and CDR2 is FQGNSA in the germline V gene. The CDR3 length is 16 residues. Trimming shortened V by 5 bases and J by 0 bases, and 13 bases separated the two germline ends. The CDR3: CASSRTVLATNEKLFF. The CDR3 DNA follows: TGTGCCAGCAGCCGGACAGTCCTTGCAACTAATGAAAAACTGTTTTTT.